The rows below give T cell receptor beta chains drawn from one sample of a study of blood T cell repertoires in COVID-19. Clones were sequenced by immunoSEQ multiplex PCR, and TCRdb holds only the in-frame ones, with some missing. The sample lists roughly 320,000 clones, 90% occurring once. Sequenced sample: PBMCs or T cells enriched from blood (not recorded which). Source of these receptors: a woman aged 25 to 45 who had been exposed to COVID-19. The CDR3 runs from the conserved cysteine through the conserved F or W. The order of the fields is CDR3 length, J gene, V gene, D gene, clone size, CDR3 DNA, CDR3 protein. D genes are given only for firm matches. Some rows mark clone size as missing; the rest say once, few, many or name a class of expanded clone.

CDR3 length: 13; J gene: TRBJ2-2; V gene: TRBV3-1/TRBV3-2; D gene: TRBD2; clone size: -; CDR3 DNA: TGTGCCAGCCATAGCGGGGGGGCTGGGGAGCTGTTTTTT; CDR3 protein: CASHSGGAGELFF
CDR3 length: 14; J gene: TRBJ1-5; V gene: TRBV15; D gene: -; clone size: -; CDR3 DNA: TGTGCCACCAACCGCGGGGGACCCAATCAGCCCCAGCATTTT; CDR3 protein: CATNRGGPNQPQHF
CDR3 length: 14; J gene: TRBJ1-1; V gene: TRBV5-1; D gene: -; clone size: -; CDR3 DNA: TGCGCCAGCAGCTGGGGTAGTCGGGAGCTTGAAGCTTTCTTT; CDR3 protein: CASSWGSRELEAFF
CDR3 length: 15; J gene: TRBJ1-2; V gene: TRBV3-1/TRBV3-2; D gene: -; clone size: -; CDR3 DNA: TGTGCCAGCAGCCTGATCGGACATATTAACTATGGCTACACCTTC; CDR3 protein: CASSLIGHINYGYTF
CDR3 length: 15; J gene: TRBJ1-6; V gene: TRBV19; D gene: TRBD1; clone size: once; CDR3 DNA: TGTGCCAGTAGTCGGACGACAGGGACCAATTCACCCCTCCACTTT; CDR3 protein: CASSRTTGTNSPLHF
CDR3 length: 14; J gene: TRBJ2-3; V gene: TRBV29-1; D gene: TRBD1; clone size: -; CDR3 DNA: TGCAGCGTTGCCGGGGACAGGGGAACAGATACGCAGTATTTT; CDR3 protein: CSVAGDRGTDTQYF
CDR3 length: 13; J gene: TRBJ1-2; V gene: TRBV2; D gene: TRBD1; clone size: -; CDR3 DNA: TGTGCCAGCAGCGAGGACAGGAACTATGGCTACACCTTC; CDR3 protein: CASSEDRNYGYTF
CDR3 length: 15; J gene: TRBJ2-3; V gene: TRBV19; D gene: TRBD1; clone size: -; CDR3 DNA: TGTGCCAGTAGTATCGGGACAGCCCAGAGAGGTACGCAGTATTTT; CDR3 protein: CASSIGTAQRGTQYF
CDR3 length: 17; J gene: TRBJ2-3; V gene: TRBV5-8; D gene: TRBD2; clone size: -; CDR3 DNA: TGTGCCAGCAGCACCGGGACTAGCGGGGGAGGCACAGATACGCAGTATTTT; CDR3 protein: CASSTGTSGGGTDTQYF
CDR3 length: 16; J gene: TRBJ2-6; V gene: TRBV6-4; D gene: TRBD1; clone size: -; CDR3 DNA: TGTGCCAGCAGTAGGACAGGGGGCGCTGGGGCCAACGTCCTGACTTTC; CDR3 protein: CASSRTGGAGANVLTF
CDR3 length: 14; J gene: TRBJ2-5; V gene: TRBV11-2; D gene: -; clone size: -; CDR3 DNA: TGTGCCAGCAGCCCACAGGGCTTGGGGGAGACCCAGTACTTC; CDR3 protein: CASSPQGLGETQYF
CDR3 length: 14; J gene: TRBJ1-2; V gene: TRBV20-1; D gene: TRBD1; clone size: -; CDR3 DNA: TGCAGTGCTAGTGTTACCGGGACAGGGTATGGCTACACCTTC; CDR3 protein: CSASVTGTGYGYTF
CDR3 length: 16; J gene: TRBJ1-3; V gene: TRBV5-1; D gene: -; clone size: -; CDR3 DNA: TGCGCCAGCAGCCCCCTGCGACAGGACTCTGGAAACACCATATATTTT; CDR3 protein: CASSPLRQDSGNTIYF
CDR3 length: 19; J gene: TRBJ2-1; V gene: TRBV4-1; D gene: TRBD2; clone size: -; CDR3 DNA: TGCGCCAGCAGCCCTAGGACTAGCGGGGGGGGTAGGGCGAGCAATGAGCAGTTCTTC; CDR3 protein: CASSPRTSGGGRASNEQFF
CDR3 length: 14; J gene: TRBJ1-6; V gene: TRBV5-1; D gene: -; clone size: once; CDR3 DNA: TGCGCCAGCAGCTTGAGTCAGAATAATTCACCCCTCCACTTT; CDR3 protein: CASSLSQNNSPLHF
CDR3 length: 18; J gene: TRBJ2-1; V gene: TRBV4-3; D gene: -; clone size: -; CDR3 DNA: TGCGCCAGCAGCCAGGGGGGGGCCGGACAGACCTCCTACAATGAGCAGTTCTTC; CDR3 protein: CASSQGGAGQTSYNEQFF
CDR3 length: 16; J gene: TRBJ1-1; V gene: TRBV6-1; D gene: -; clone size: -; CDR3 DNA: TGTGCCAGCAGTGAAACCCGCGTGTGGGGCGGGAGTGAAGCTTTCTTT; CDR3 protein: CASSETRVWGGSEAFF
CDR3 length: 16; J gene: TRBJ2-5; V gene: TRBV5-1; D gene: TRBD1; clone size: -; CDR3 DNA: TGCGCCAGCAGCCGAGGACAGGGGGGCCCCCAAGAGACCCAGTACTTC; CDR3 protein: CASSRGQGGPQETQYF
CDR3 length: 16; J gene: TRBJ2-1; V gene: TRBV5-6; D gene: -; clone size: -; CDR3 DNA: TGTGCCAGCAGCTTGGTGCGGCGCCGGTCCTACAATGAGCAGTTCTTC; CDR3 protein: CASSLVRRRSYNEQFF
CDR3 length: 16; J gene: TRBJ2-3; V gene: TRBV5-1; D gene: TRBD2; clone size: -; CDR3 DNA: TGCGCCAGCAGCCCCAGACTAGCGGGGGGCCAAGATACGCAGTATTTT; CDR3 protein: CASSPRLAGGQDTQYF
CDR3 length: 13; J gene: TRBJ1-1; V gene: TRBV5-1; D gene: -; clone size: -; CDR3 DNA: TGCGCCAGCAGCTTGGCCCAGGGTATGGAGGCTTTCTTT; CDR3 protein: CASSLAQGMEAFF
CDR3 length: 11; J gene: TRBJ2-1; V gene: TRBV19; D gene: -; clone size: -; CDR3 DNA: TGTGCCAGTAGTATACATAATGAGCAGTTCTTC; CDR3 protein: CASSIHNEQFF
CDR3 length: 16; J gene: TRBJ2-1; V gene: TRBV6-2/TRBV6-3; D gene: TRBD1; clone size: -; CDR3 DNA: TGTGCCAGCAGTTACAACTCCGGACAGGGGGCCTATGAGCAGTTCTTC; CDR3 protein: CASSYNSGQGAYEQFF
CDR3 length: 15; J gene: TRBJ1-2; V gene: TRBV5-5; D gene: -; clone size: -; CDR3 DNA: TGTGCCAGCAGCTTGGCCGGGTCTTCCTTTTATGGCTACACCTTC; CDR3 protein: CASSLAGSSFYGYTF
CDR3 length: 13; J gene: TRBJ1-1; V gene: TRBV6-5; D gene: -; clone size: -; CDR3 DNA: TGTGCCAGCACTCCGACAAGTCAAGCTGAAGCTTTCTTT; CDR3 protein: CASTPTSQAEAFF
CDR3 length: 14; J gene: TRBJ1-1; V gene: TRBV10-3; D gene: -; clone size: -; CDR3 DNA: TGTGCCATCAGGTGGTCGGGGGGAAACACTGAAGCTTTCTTT; CDR3 protein: CAIRWSGGNTEAFF
CDR3 length: 15; J gene: TRBJ2-7; V gene: TRBV13; D gene: TRBD1; clone size: -; CDR3 DNA: TGTGCCAGCAGCTTTACCGGGACAGGTTTTAGCGAGCAGTACTTC; CDR3 protein: CASSFTGTGFSEQYF
CDR3 length: 16; J gene: TRBJ1-5; V gene: TRBV19; D gene: -; clone size: -; CDR3 DNA: TGTGCCAATCGAAACCAGGGGTTAGGAAGCAATCAGCCCCAGCATTTT; CDR3 protein: CANRNQGLGSNQPQHF
CDR3 length: 17; J gene: TRBJ2-1; V gene: TRBV7-9; D gene: TRBD2; clone size: -; CDR3 DNA: TGTGCCAGCAGCTTTTTAGGCGAGTCGGGGGGGCCCGTAGTTCTGTTCTTC; CDR3 protein: CASSFLGESGGPVVLFF
CDR3 length: 17; J gene: TRBJ1-1; V gene: TRBV27; D gene: -; clone size: -; CDR3 DNA: TGTGCCAGCAGTCACCTCTCGGGGGGGCTGAGGGACACTGAAGCTTTCTTT; CDR3 protein: CASSHLSGGLRDTEAFF
CDR3 length: 16; J gene: TRBJ1-1; V gene: TRBV27; D gene: TRBD1; clone size: -; CDR3 DNA: TGTGCCAGCATGATGAACAGGGGCGTCTCGAACACTGAAGCTTTCTTT; CDR3 protein: CASMMNRGVSNTEAFF
CDR3 length: 18; J gene: TRBJ1-1; V gene: TRBV7-2; D gene: TRBD1; clone size: once; CDR3 DNA: TGTGCCAGCAGCTTATTGGGCAGGGGGCGCACAGTGGGCACTGAAGCTTTCTTT; CDR3 protein: CASSLLGRGRTVGTEAFF
CDR3 length: 17; J gene: TRBJ2-2; V gene: TRBV7-3; D gene: TRBD1; clone size: -; CDR3 DNA: TGTGCCAGCAGCTCTGACAGGGTGCAAGGGGGAAACCGGGAGCTGTTTTTT; CDR3 protein: CASSSDRVQGGNRELFF
CDR3 length: 13; J gene: TRBJ1-2; V gene: TRBV27; D gene: -; clone size: -; CDR3 DNA: TGTGCCAGCAGTCCCAATGGAGGCTATGGCTACACCTTC; CDR3 protein: CASSPNGGYGYTF
CDR3 length: 14; J gene: TRBJ1-2; V gene: TRBV19; D gene: -; clone size: -; CDR3 DNA: TGTGCCAGTAGTATAGCGGCAGGGGTCTATGGCTACACCTTC; CDR3 protein: CASSIAAGVYGYTF
CDR3 length: 18; J gene: TRBJ1-1; V gene: TRBV19; D gene: -; clone size: -; CDR3 DNA: TGTGCCAGTAGTACCCCTAGAACCTGGGGCTCGTTGAACACTGAAGCTTTCTTT; CDR3 protein: CASSTPRTWGSLNTEAFF
CDR3 length: 15; J gene: TRBJ1-2; V gene: TRBV7-9; D gene: -; clone size: -; CDR3 DNA: TGTGCCAGCAGCCCCCCCGGGGAACCTAACTATGGCTACACCTTC; CDR3 protein: CASSPPGEPNYGYTF
CDR3 length: 15; J gene: TRBJ1-1; V gene: TRBV27; D gene: -; clone size: -; CDR3 DNA: TGTGCCAGCAGTCCCCTGAAACAGGTAAACACTGAAGCTTTCTTT; CDR3 protein: CASSPLKQVNTEAFF
CDR3 length: 13; J gene: TRBJ1-1; V gene: TRBV9; D gene: -; clone size: -; CDR3 DNA: TGTGCCAGCAACAGGGTACAGAACACTGAAGCTTTCTTT; CDR3 protein: CASNRVQNTEAFF
CDR3 length: 15; J gene: TRBJ2-7; V gene: TRBV3-1/TRBV3-2; D gene: TRBD2; clone size: -; CDR3 DNA: TGTGCCAGCAGCCACCCCTGGGGGGGAACCTACGAGCAGTACTTC; CDR3 protein: CASSHPWGGTYEQYF
CDR3 length: 15; J gene: TRBJ2-7; V gene: TRBV29-1; D gene: TRBD2; clone size: -; CDR3 DNA: TGCAGCGTTTACCCCCACCCCGGGACTAGCAACGAGCAGTACTTC; CDR3 protein: CSVYPHPGTSNEQYF
CDR3 length: 15; J gene: TRBJ1-2; V gene: TRBV7-2; D gene: TRBD1; clone size: -; CDR3 DNA: TGTGCCAGCAGCCCCCGACAGGGGGCACACTATGGCTACACCTTC; CDR3 protein: CASSPRQGAHYGYTF